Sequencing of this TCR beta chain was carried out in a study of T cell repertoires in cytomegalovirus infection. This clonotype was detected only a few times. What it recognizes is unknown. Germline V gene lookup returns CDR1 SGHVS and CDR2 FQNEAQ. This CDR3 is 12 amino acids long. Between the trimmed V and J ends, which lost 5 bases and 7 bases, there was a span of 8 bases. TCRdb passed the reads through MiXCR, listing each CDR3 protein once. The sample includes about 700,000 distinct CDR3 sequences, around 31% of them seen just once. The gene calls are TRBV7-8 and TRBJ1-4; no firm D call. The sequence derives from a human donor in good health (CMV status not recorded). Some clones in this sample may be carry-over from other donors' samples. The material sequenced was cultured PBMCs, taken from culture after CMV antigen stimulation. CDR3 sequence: CASSLGLEKLFF. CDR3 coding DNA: TGTGCCAGCAGCCTTGGACTTGAAAAACTGTTTTTT.